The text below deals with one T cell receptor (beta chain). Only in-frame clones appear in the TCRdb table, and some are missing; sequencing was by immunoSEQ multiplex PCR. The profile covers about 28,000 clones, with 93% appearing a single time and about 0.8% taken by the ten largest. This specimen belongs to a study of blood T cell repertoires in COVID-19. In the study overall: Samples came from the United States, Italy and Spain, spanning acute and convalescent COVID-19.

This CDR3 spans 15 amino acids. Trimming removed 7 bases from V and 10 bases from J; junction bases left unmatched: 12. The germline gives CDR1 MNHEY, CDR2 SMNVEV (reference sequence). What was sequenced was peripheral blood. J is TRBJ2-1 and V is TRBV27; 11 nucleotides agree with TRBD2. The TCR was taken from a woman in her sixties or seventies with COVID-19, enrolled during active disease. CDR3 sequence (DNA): TGTGCCAGCAAGCCCGGGACTAGCGGCACTCAAGAGCAGTTCTTC. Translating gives CASKPGTSGTQEQFF.